The 5 T cell receptor beta chains given below trace back to one sample, sequenced in a study of cytomegalovirus exposure and HLA in healthy donors. 13 Jbeta primers and 60 Vbeta primers were used for the PCR. Profiling relied on immunoSEQ multiplex PCR, and the TCRdb table lists in-frame clones only, not all of them. The table shows more than 150,000 clones, with roughly 79% occurring only once. The sample taken for sequencing was PBMCs. The receptors originated from a woman in her 40s in good health and CMV-seropositive.

The chain joins TRBV18 to TRBJ2-7, with 8 bases fitting TRBD1. Per germline, CDR1 KGHSH and CDR2 LQKENI. This CDR3 is 17 amino acids long. After removal of 0 bases from V and 3 bases from J, the junction contained 10 bases not matched to a gene. The DNA for the CDR3 is TGTGCCAGCTCACCACCGAAAGCACCAGGACAGGGCTACGAGCAGTACTTC. It codes for CASSPPKAPGQGYEQYF.

The V and J genes are TRBV6-5 and TRBJ1-2, with a weak D call TRBD1 (6 bases). Germline lookup yields CDR1 MNHEY and CDR2 SVGAGI. The CDR3 sequence is 13 residues long. V was pared by 7 bases and J by 4 bases, with 13 bases between. The CDR3 here is CASKAGASYGYTF. The CDR3 DNA reads as TGTGCCAGCAAAGCAGGGGCCTCCTATGGCTACACCTTC.

The CDR3 sequence is CAWSVRSHTEAFF. CDR3 sequence (DNA): TGTGCCTGGAGTGTACGGAGTCACACTGAAGCTTTCTTT. V gene TRBV30 combines with J gene TRBJ1-1; no clear D gene. Trimming shortened V by 0 bases and J by 3 bases, and 8 bases separated the two germline ends. CDR3 size: 13 residues. CDR1 GTSNPN and CDR2 SVGIG come from the germline V gene (reference sequence).

The gene calls are TRBV30 and TRBJ1-3; possibly TRBD1 for D (5 bases). The germline V gene encodes CDR1 GTSNPN and CDR2 SVGIG (reference sequence). CDR3 length: 15 amino acids. The V end lost 3 bases, the J end lost 0 bases, and 12 bases lay between the germline ends. The chain's CDR3 is CAWRPTGASGNTIYF. In DNA, the CDR3 is TGTGCCTGGAGACCCACAGGAGCCTCTGGAAACACCATATATTTT.

The V gene is TRBV7-9, the J gene TRBJ1-3, with D unresolved. Germline CDR1 is SEHNR and CDR2 is FQNEAQ (reference sequence). Trimming shortened V by 2 bases and J by 6 bases, and 8 bases separated the two germline ends. The CDR3 loop spans 13 amino acids. Written as DNA, the CDR3 is TGTGCCAGCAGCTTAAACTCTCCAAACACCATATATTTT. It encodes CASSLNSPNTIYF.